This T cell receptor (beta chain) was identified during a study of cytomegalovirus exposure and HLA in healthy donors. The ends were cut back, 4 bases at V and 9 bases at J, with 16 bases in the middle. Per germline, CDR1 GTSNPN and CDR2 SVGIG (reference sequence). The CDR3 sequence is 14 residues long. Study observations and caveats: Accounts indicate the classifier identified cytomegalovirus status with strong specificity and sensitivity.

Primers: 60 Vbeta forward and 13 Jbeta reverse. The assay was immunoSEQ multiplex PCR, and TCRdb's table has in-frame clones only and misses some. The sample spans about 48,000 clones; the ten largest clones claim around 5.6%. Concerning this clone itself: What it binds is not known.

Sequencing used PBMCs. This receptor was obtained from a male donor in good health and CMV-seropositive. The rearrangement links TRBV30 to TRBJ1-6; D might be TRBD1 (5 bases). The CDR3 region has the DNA TGTGCCTGGAAAGGTAAAGGGGCCAGTTCACCCCTCCACTTT. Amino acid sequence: CAWKGKGASSPLHF.